This T cell receptor beta chain was captured in a study of shared T cell receptors in the human thymus. Sequencing was performed with immunoSEQ multiplex PCR; in TCRdb, only in-frame clones are kept and a portion is missing. The sample shows 720,000 or so clones, approximately 85% of them seen only once. CDR1 SGHDT and CDR2 YYEEEE come from the germline V gene. Trimming shortened V by 1 base and J by 7 bases, and 14 bases separated the two germline ends. The CDR3 is 14 residues long. This same sample was also part of a study on human thymus T cells. From that study: Thymic and blood repertoires seemed to show skewed V and J gene use.

The gene calls are TRBV5-6 and TRBJ1-1; maybe TRBD1 (6 bases). The TCR sequence derives from a girl under three years old with a congenital heart defect. The sequencing input was thymocytes. The CDR3 DNA reads as TGTGCCAGCAGCTTGACCACAGGGAGCCATGAAGCTTTCTTT. Residues: CASSLTTGSHEAFF. Combining the CDR3 with reference TRBV5-6 and TRBJ1-1 gives the whole variable domain DAGVTQSPTHLIKTRGQQVTLRCSPKSGHDTVSWYQQALGQGPQFIFQYYEEEERQRGNFPDRFSGHQFPNYSSELNVNALLLGDSALYLCASSLTTGSHEAFFGQGTRLTVV.